Presented here are 15 T cell receptor beta chains from one specimen sequenced in a study of T cells after yellow fever vaccination. TCRdb passed the 5' RACE reads through MiXCR, listing each CDR3 protein once. Among around 590,000 distinct CDR3 sequences, roughly 12% were seen once, and the ten largest hold about 16%. The starting material was PBMCs, obtained on the day of the yellow fever booster vaccination. The receptors shown here come from a young man who received the YFV17D yellow fever vaccine.

This clonotype was detected a few times. The chain employs TRBV12-3 or TRBV12-4 and TRBJ2-1; no reliable D call. There are 10 residues in the CDR3. Trimming took off 6 bases at V and 7 bases at J, with 4 bases between the two ends. CDR3 region: CASRYNEQFF. The DNA for the CDR3 is TGTGCCAGCAGGTATAATGAGCAGTTCTTC.

This rearrangement joins TRBV20-1 to TRBJ2-5; 9 bases agree with TRBD1. Germline V gene lookup returns CDR1 DFQATT and CDR2 SNEGSKA (reference sequence). With V trimmed by 3 bases and J by 1 base, 6 bases remained unmatched. The CDR3 spans 15 residues. The DNA for the CDR3 is TGCAGTGCTAGTAGGCGGGACAGGGCCCAAGAGACCCAGTACTTC. It yields the protein CSASRRDRAQETQYF.

This clonotype was seen more than once but under ten times. This rearrangement joins TRBV5-1 to TRBJ2-7; D ambiguous. This CDR3 spans 14 amino acids. Germline CDR1 reads SGHRS; CDR2 reads YFSETQ. Trimming pared 4 bases from V and 1 base from J, leaving 12 bases between. The CDR3 is CASSADGYSYEQYF. The DNA for the CDR3 is TGCGCCAGCAGCGCGGACGGATATTCCTACGAGCAGTACTTC.

V and J are TRBV5-5 and TRBJ2-7; D gene unclear. Trimming took 7 bases from V and 2 from J, leaving 13 bases between them. The CDR3 has 13 amino acids. Germline V gene sequence: CDR1 SGHKS, CDR2 YYEKEE (reference sequence). This chain's CDR3 is CASADAATYEQYF. The DNA of the CDR3 is TGTGCCAGCGCCGATGCAGCTACCTACGAGCAGTACTTC. Combining the CDR3 with reference TRBV5-5 and TRBJ2-7 gives the whole variable domain DAGVTQSPTHLIKTRGQQVTLRCSPISGHKSVSWYQQVLGQGPQFIFQYYEKEERGRGNFPDRFSARQFPNYSSELNVNALLLGDSALYLCASADAATYEQYFGPGTRLTVT.

The gene calls are TRBV29-1 and TRBJ1-3; no clear D gene. V shed 5 bases and J shed 0 bases, with 8 bases lying between them. CDR3 length equals 13 residues. CDR1 is SQVTM and CDR2 is ANQGSEA in the germline V gene. The CDR3 coding sequence is TGCAGCGTTTCGGGAGCCTCTGGAAACACCATATATTTT. Protein: CSVSGASGNTIYF.

Only a few counts were recorded for this clonotype. V usage is TRBV24-1 and J usage is TRBJ2-7; 10 nucleotides agree with TRBD2. The CDR3 covers 16 residues. Per germline, CDR1 KGHDR and CDR2 SFDVKD. V lost 3 bases, J lost 2 bases, and 6 bases stayed unmatched. CDR3 in DNA: TGTGCCACCAGTGATGCTAGCGGGAGCCCTACCTACGAGCAGTACTTC. This sequence encodes CATSDASGSPTYEQYF.

This clonotype occurred a few times. V usage is TRBV7-2 and J usage is TRBJ2-5; tentative D call: TRBD2 (6 bases). Trimming removed 3 bases from V and 5 bases from J, with 13 bases in between. The CDR3 spans 14 residues. The germline CDR1 and CDR2 sequences are SGHTA and FQGNSA. In DNA, the CDR3 is TGTGCCAGCAGCTTCTACAGTGGGGGGGAGACCCAGTACTTC. Protein: CASSFYSGGETQYF.

The chain joins TRBV20-1 to TRBJ2-2; D unresolved. The V gene's germline CDR1 is DFQATT and CDR2 SNEGSKA (reference sequence). V was clipped by 0 bases and J by 0 bases, with 14 bases between them. The CDR3 covers 17 residues. The CDR3 sequence: CSARDLSTAPNTGELFF. The CDR3 nucleotides are TGCAGTGCTAGAGACCTCTCTACGGCGCCGAACACCGGGGAGCTGTTTTTT.

This clonotype was observed a handful of times. The chain has TRBV7-2 and TRBJ2-5; 9 bases agree with TRBD2. Germline V gene data show CDR1 as SGHTA and CDR2 as FQGNSA. This CDR3 has 15 amino acids. V shed 5 bases, J shed 5 bases, and the junction held 9 bases outside the gene matches. This CDR3 reads CASSGGLAGRETQYF. In DNA, the CDR3 is TGTGCCAGCAGCGGTGGGCTAGCGGGAAGGGAGACCCAGTACTTC.

The J gene is TRBJ2-1, the V gene TRBV7-2, with 7 bases lining up with TRBD1. V was clipped by 5 bases and J by 2 bases; unmatched bases: 6. The CDR3 covers 15 residues. The germline V gene encodes CDR1 SGHTA and CDR2 FQGNSA. In DNA form, the CDR3 reads TGTGCCAGCAGCACCGACGGACAGGCCTACAATGAGCAGTTCTTC. This gives the protein CASSTDGQAYNEQFF.

This rearrangement joins TRBV4-3 to TRBJ2-1; D uncertain. Trimming left V 2 bases short and J 7 bases short, with 12 bases between. The germline V gene has CDR1 LGHNA and CDR2 YSLEER. The CDR3 loop spans 14 amino acids. CDR3: CASSQSDRPNEQFF. CDR3 DNA: TGCGCCAGCAGCCAATCAGACCGACCAAATGAGCAGTTCTTC.

This clonotype was found a few times. The rearrangement uses TRBV29-1 and TRBJ2-5; 7 positions match TRBD2. This CDR3 has 13 amino acids. CDR1 SQVTM and CDR2 ANQGSEA come from the germline V gene. With 6 bases clipped from V and 4 bases from J, the junction kept 8 bases outside the gene matches. The CDR3: CSVPATGGETQYF. The CDR3 DNA reads TGCAGCGTCCCTGCGACGGGGGGAGAGACCCAGTACTTC.

This clonotype was seen once. The V gene is TRBV7-9, the J gene TRBJ2-2; 11 bases match TRBD1. V shed 8 bases, J shed 5 bases, and the junction held 1 base outside the gene matches. Germline V gene lookup returns CDR1 SEHNR and CDR2 FQNEAQ (reference sequence). This CDR3 contains 13 residues. The CDR3 loop reads CASGQGATGELFF. The CDR3, as DNA: TGTGCCAGCGGACAGGGGGCGACCGGGGAGCTGTTTTTT.

This clonotype was counted between two and nine times. The rearrangement uses TRBV20-1 and TRBJ2-1; 14 positions agree with TRBD2. Germline V lookup: CDR1 DFQATT, CDR2 SNEGSKA (reference sequence). The trim removed 0 bases at V and 0 bases at J, leaving 7 bases unmatched. This CDR3 spans 19 amino acids. CDR3 nucleotides: TGCAGTGCTAGAGAATGGGGACTAGCGGGAGAAAGCTCCTACAATGAGCAGTTCTTC. Its translation is CSAREWGLAGESSYNEQFF.

The V and J genes are TRBV6-5 and TRBJ1-1; 7 bases line up with TRBD1. Per germline, CDR1 MNHEY and CDR2 SVGAGI. CDR3 length: 19 residues. The junction had 13 bases not matched to a gene; V was cut back by 0 bases and J by 0 bases. CDR3 amino acids: CASSYSRGGGGRVNTEAFF. CDR3 nucleotides: TGTGCCAGCAGTTACTCGAGGGGAGGGGGCGGACGGGTGAACACTGAAGCTTTCTTT.